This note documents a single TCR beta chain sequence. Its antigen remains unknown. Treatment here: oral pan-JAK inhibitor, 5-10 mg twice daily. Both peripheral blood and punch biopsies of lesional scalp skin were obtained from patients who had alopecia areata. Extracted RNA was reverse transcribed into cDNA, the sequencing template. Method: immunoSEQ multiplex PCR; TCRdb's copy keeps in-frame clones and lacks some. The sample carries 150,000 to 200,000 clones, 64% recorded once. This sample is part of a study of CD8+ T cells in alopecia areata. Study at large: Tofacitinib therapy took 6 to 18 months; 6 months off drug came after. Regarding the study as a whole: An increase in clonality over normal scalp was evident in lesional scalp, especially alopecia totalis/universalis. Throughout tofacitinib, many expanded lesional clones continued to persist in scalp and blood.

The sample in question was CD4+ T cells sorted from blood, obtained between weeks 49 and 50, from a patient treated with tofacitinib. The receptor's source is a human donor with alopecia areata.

This CDR3 is CSVGNRVTAGELFF. The DNA of the CDR3 is TGCAGCGTTGGAAACAGGGTCACCGCCGGGGAGCTGTTTTTT. The chain joins TRBV29-1 to TRBJ2-2, with TRBD1 as a possible D gene (6 bases). Germline V gene sequence: CDR1 SQVTM, CDR2 ANQGSEA. The V and J ends lost 4 bases and 6 bases respectively, with 15 bases between them. The CDR3 runs to 14 residues.